The clone carrying this T cell receptor beta chain was detected only a few times. Its antigen is unknown. These data belong to a study of PD-L1 blockade in urothelial cancer. Study summary: Patients, treated from about 2014 onward, received atezolizumab 1,200 mg intravenously every 3 weeks. Per blood sample, T cells had a median of around 140,000. Bladder-origin urothelial cancer in males covered twenty-five of 29 patients. Study outcomes and limitations: Below-median pretreatment blood TCR clonality predicted better survival.

Some clones are missing from TCRdb's copy, which holds only in-frame ones; the method was immunoSEQ multiplex PCR. This sample has more than 55,000 clones, with roughly 77% found just once. In germline, CDR1 is MGHRA, CDR2 YSYEKL. CDR3 length: 16 residues. Between the trimmed V and J ends, which lost 4 bases and 4 bases, there was a span of 17 bases. Specified time point: pretreatment peripheral blood. This sample comprised PBMCs, obtained around atezolizumab (anti-PD-L1) treatment. This receptor was taken from a man aged 70-80 years with urothelial cancer. This chain connects TRBV4-1 to TRBJ1-3; D might be TRBD1 (6 bases). CDR3 nucleotide sequence: TGCGCCAGCAGCCCTCAAGGGGGTGCGCTCGGAAACACCATATATTTT. Protein product: CASSPQGGALGNTIYF.